These 15 T cell receptor beta chains came from one sample sequenced in a study of a mutant IDH1 vaccine in newly diagnosed glioma. Which antigens these TCRs recognize remains unknown. TCRdb's table, derived via immunoSEQ multiplex PCR, lists solely in-frame clones and lacks some. Of 95,000 to 120,000 clones in the sample, 85% to 90% were seen once. Time point specified: week 11, during vaccination. Doses comprised 300 ug of mutant IDH1 20-mer peptide each, plus topical imiquimod. The sequencing used PBMCs, collected from a glioma patient whose treatment included an IDH1 peptide vaccine. The receptors were sampled from a woman aged 45-65 years with glioma.

The J gene is TRBJ1-1, the V gene TRBV4-1; tentative D call: TRBD1 (6 bases). The germline V gene has CDR1 MGHRA and CDR2 YSYEKL. CDR3 length: 15 amino acids. V was clipped by 4 bases and J by 1 base, with 13 bases between them. The CDR3 bases are TGCGCCAGCAGCCTAAAACAGGGAGGGAACACTGAAGCTTTCTTT. It encodes CASSLKQGGNTEAFF.

V usage is TRBV5-8 and J usage is TRBJ1-3; D is unresolved. Germline assignment: CDR1 SGHTS and CDR2 YDEGEE. This CDR3 is 15 amino acids long. Trimming left V 2 bases short and J 1 base short, with 10 bases between. This chain's CDR3 is CASSLGLSSGNTIYF. CDR3 DNA: TGTGCCAGCAGCTTAGGGCTCTCTTCTGGAAACACCATATATTTT.

V and J are TRBV5-4 and TRBJ2-6; D is possibly TRBD2 (6 bases). Germline CDR1 is SGHNT and CDR2 is YYREEE (reference sequence). Trimming removed 4 bases from V and 4 bases from J, with 9 bases in between. This CDR3 region has 14 residues. CDR3 in DNA: TGTGCCAGCAGCCGTGGGAGGGGGGCCAACGTCCTGACTTTC. Translating gives CASSRGRGANVLTF.

V is TRBV19 and J is TRBJ1-5; D is possibly TRBD1 (5 bases). This CDR3 has 13 amino acids. V dropped 5 bases and J dropped 5 bases, with 10 bases sitting between them. Germline V gives CDR1 LNHDA, CDR2 SQIVND (reference sequence). The CDR3 protein is CASSSDTYQPQHF. CDR3 sequence (DNA): TGTGCCAGTAGTTCGGACACGTATCAGCCCCAGCATTTT.

The chain joins TRBV6-1 to TRBJ2-7; 7 bases align to TRBD1. CDR1 and CDR2 from the germline V gene are MNHNS and SASEGT. The CDR3 has 15 amino acids. V shed 7 bases, J shed 3 bases, and the junction held 12 bases outside the gene matches. The CDR3 here is CASTFMAGGNYEQYF. The CDR3 DNA reads TGTGCCAGCACCTTCATGGCAGGGGGTAACTACGAGCAGTACTTC.

V is TRBV7-9 and J is TRBJ1-1; no clear D. The CDR3 is made up of 13 amino acids. Between the trimmed V and J ends, which lost 5 bases and 5 bases, there was a span of 12 bases. In germline, CDR1 is SEHNR, CDR2 FQNEAQ (reference sequence). DNA of the CDR3: TGTGCCAGCAGCCCCCCCCGACGGACTGAAGCTTTCTTT. Protein sequence: CASSPPRRTEAFF.

The rearrangement joins TRBV5-1 to TRBJ2-3, with 15 bases matching TRBD2. The V gene's germline CDR1 is SGHRS and CDR2 YFSETQ. With V trimmed by 4 bases and J by 0 bases, 6 bases remained unmatched. The length of the CDR3 is 18 residues. The CDR3 loop reads CASSGGLAGGSSTDTQYF. CDR3 nucleotides: TGCGCCAGCAGCGGGGGACTAGCGGGAGGATCTAGCACAGATACGCAGTATTTT.

V gene TRBV2 combines with J gene TRBJ2-5, with 7 bases identical to TRBD2. This CDR3 comprises 13 residues. Germline CDR1 SNHLY, CDR2 FYNNEI. V was pared by 6 bases and J by 3 bases, with 4 bases of the junction left unmatched. In DNA, the CDR3 is TGTGCCAGCAGGTCAAGCGGGGAAGAGACCCAGTACTTC. It codes for CASRSSGEETQYF.

This clone was observed once. The chain couples TRBV7-9 to TRBJ2-2; weak D call: TRBD1 (6 bases). This CDR3 has 16 residues. CDR1 and CDR2 (germline): SEHNR, FQNEAQ (reference sequence). V shed 5 bases and J shed 4 bases, with 17 bases lying between them. CDR3: CASSLQGFVSTGELFF. The CDR3 DNA sequence: TGTGCCAGCAGCCTTCAGGGGTTCGTAAGCACCGGGGAGCTGTTTTTT. Looking up the rest from reference TRBV7-9 and TRBJ2-2 gives the full variable domain: DTGVSQNPRHKITKRGQNVTFRCDPISEHNRLYWYRQTLGQGPEFLTYFQNEAQLEKSRLLSDRFSAERPKGSFSTLEIQRTEQGDSAMYLCASSLQGFVSTGELFFGEGSRLTVL.

This clone turned up a few times. The chain uses TRBV5-1 and TRBJ2-7; 8 positions agree with TRBD1. V lost 4 bases to trimming and J lost 7 bases; unmatched junction nucleotides: 13. This CDR3 is built from 15 residues. Germline CDR1 SGHRS, CDR2 YFSETQ. Here the CDR3 DNA reads TGCGCCAGCAGCCCTCGACAGGGGCGTGTTTTGGAGCAGTACTTC. Encoded protein: CASSPRQGRVLEQYF. Using reference TRBV5-1 and TRBJ2-7 for the parts outside the CDR3, the full variable domain is KAGVTQTPRYLIKTRGQQVTLSCSPISGHRSVSWYQQTPGQGLQFLFEYFSETQRNKGNFPGRFSGRQFSNSRSEMNVSTLELGDSALYLCASSPRQGRVLEQYFGPGTRLTVT.

The chain is built from TRBV7-9 and TRBJ2-7; D is ambiguous. The V and J ends lost 5 bases and 2 bases respectively, with 7 bases between them. Germline V gives CDR1 SEHNR, CDR2 FQNEAQ (reference sequence). The length of the CDR3 is 12 residues. The CDR3 DNA follows: TGTGCCAGCAGCCCCGGCGCCTACGAGCAGTACTTC. Translation gives CASSPGAYEQYF.

V gene TRBV5-1 combines with J gene TRBJ2-5; D may be TRBD2 (6 bases). V was trimmed by 0 bases and J by 5 bases, leaving 14 bases between them. Per the germline V gene, CDR1 is SGHRS and CDR2 is YFSETQ. The CDR3 contains 15 residues. The CDR3 DNA follows: TGCGCCAGCAGCTTGGTCGGGGGTTTTGGGGAGACCCAGTACTTC. It specifies CASSLVGGFGETQYF.

Here the CDR3 DNA reads TGTGCCAGCAGTGAAGGTGTAACGGCGAATAGCAATCAGCCCCAGCATTTT. This codes for CASSEGVTANSNQPQHF. The rearrangement uses TRBV2 and TRBJ1-5; D uncertain. This CDR3 comprises 17 residues. Germline V lookup: CDR1 SNHLY, CDR2 FYNNEI. Trimming took 1 base from V and 0 from J, leaving 13 bases between them.

The J gene is TRBJ1-2, the V gene TRBV6-5, with 7 bases that match TRBD1. Germline V gene lookup returns CDR1 MNHEY and CDR2 SVGAGI. The CDR3 covers 13 residues. V trimming: 6 bases; J trimming: 6 bases; junction bases outside the gene matches: 7. For the CDR3, the DNA is TGTGCCAGCAGCTCCCGACAGGGTAATGGCTACACCTTC. It encodes CASSSRQGNGYTF.

This clone was found once. The V call is TRBV27, the J call TRBJ2-2; D is undetermined. Trimming removed 3 bases from V and 4 bases from J, with 9 bases in between. The CDR3 is 14 residues long. Germline V gives CDR1 MNHEY, CDR2 SMNVEV (reference sequence). As DNA, the CDR3 is TGTGCCAGCAGTTTGGGCGGCCCCACCGGGGAGCTGTTTTTT. Translation: CASSLGGPTGELFF.